The entry below describes one T cell receptor (beta chain). No cognate antigen has been identified for it. No much larger clone is present one base from it, and per-base qualities are unavailable. TCRbeta CDR3 regions were amplified from genomic DNA using the immunoSEQ Assay, a bias-controlled multiplex PCR. Per the authors' processing: The number of nucleated cells in each sample was estimated from the amplification of reference gene primers within the assay. Sequence reads were collapsed and filtered to measure the absolute abundance of every unique TCRbeta CDR3 rearrangement. Productive Simpson clonality was computed per sample as the square root of Simpson's diversity index over productive rearrangements. TCRdb mirrors the immuneACCESS table, restricted to in-frame sequences. Some clones are absent from its copies; in checked studies, under half trace to an unresolved V gene, and the reason for the others is unknown. V, J and clone size derive from that table, while D and trimming were established from the DNA sequence. This sample lists around 190,000 clones; about 77% were detected once. The ten largest clones take up 17% of the sample.

Participants in the prospective study were aged roughly 18 to 100 years, lived in 20 to 30 United States geographic areas, and enrolled through a virtual design. Cohort assignment in the prospective study relied on participant-reported clinical history from a screening survey and a study questionnaire. Mobile phlebotomists in the prospective study collected whole blood, serum and a nasopharyngeal or oropharyngeal swab from every participant. Participants in the prospective study had the option to provide additional blood draws and questionnaires over a roughly two-month period. Blood samples from the prospective study were shipped frozen or at room temperature prior to DNA extraction. This record belongs to a study of blood T cell repertoires in COVID-19 (dated by TCRdb to 2020 to 2021). Study-wide context: Samples covering the acute and convalescent phases of COVID-19 were provided by collaborators in the United States, Italy and Spain. The material from the prospective study consisted of cDNA or gDNA derived from T cells, B-cell-depleted T cells, or PBMCs. The dataset comprised deeply sampled blood TCRbeta repertoires from subjects exposed to, actively infected with, or recovered from COVID-19. A freely available public database, intended as a resource for researchers studying the immune response to SARS-CoV-2, is where the repertoires were released. The samples were drawn from two sources: the first 160 participants of the ongoing ImmuneRACE study, and some 1,300 subjects contributed by 6 global collaborators. Nearly every sample came with metadata listing a de-identified subject ID, COVID-19 status, age in years and sex. HLA class I and class II types, where available, came from metadata supplied by the sample provider rather than from assay-based typing. Study-level results and caveats: Clinical and demographic metadata were provided uncurated, with the amount varying by source and participant.

For CDR1 and CDR2, the germline V gene lists SQVTM and ANQGSEA. The CDR3 goes from the cysteine to the phenylalanine over 12 residues. Just CDR3 DNA is preserved here, 36 bases in frame from base 1. The germline ends are 13 bases apart after V is trimmed by 3 bases and J by 8 bases. The chain links TRBV29-1 with TRBJ1-2; a tentative D call is TRBD1 (5 bases match). The clonotype originates from a woman between 50 and 59 years old with acute COVID-19. Sequenced: PBMCs or T cells enriched from blood (not recorded which). The CDR3 protein sequence reads: CSVEEGVGGYTF. Read as DNA, the sequence is TGCAGCGTTGAGGAAGGGGTAGGGGGCTACACCTTC.